This is a list of T cell receptor beta chains from one sample in a study of blood T cell repertoires in COVID-19. The assay was immunoSEQ multiplex PCR, and TCRdb's table has in-frame clones only and misses some. Of a few hundred thousand clones in the sample, around 88% are singletons; the top ten hold around 4%. The sequenced sample consisted of PBMCs or T cells enriched from blood (not recorded which). The receptors shown here come from a woman younger than 45 who had recovered from COVID-19. CDR3s include the opening cysteine and the closing phenylalanine or tryptophan. D genes are given only for firm matches. Clone size appears in some rows only: once, few, many, or a class for an expanded clone.

d_gene: TRBD2; v_gene: TRBV28; abundance: -; len: 16; j_gene: TRBJ2-1; CDR3nt: TGTGCCAGCAGTTATGTCGCGGGAGCCTACTACAATGAGCAGTTCTTC; CDR3aa: CASSYVAGAYYNEQFF
d_gene: -; v_gene: TRBV20-1; abundance: -; len: 14; j_gene: TRBJ2-1; CDR3nt: TGCAGTGCTAGTTTGGTAGCACAAGGGGGTGAGCAGTTCTTC; CDR3aa: CSASLVAQGGEQFF
d_gene: TRBD2; v_gene: TRBV27; abundance: -; len: 17; j_gene: TRBJ2-7; CDR3nt: TGTGCCAGCAGTTTAGGTTTTTCGCTAGCGGACCCTAGAGAGCAGTACTTC; CDR3aa: CASSLGFSLADPREQYF
d_gene: -; v_gene: TRBV4-3; abundance: -; len: 18; j_gene: TRBJ2-1; CDR3nt: TGCGCCAGCAGCCAAGAACCCTCTACAGGGTCCTGGGTCAATGAGCAGTTCTTC; CDR3aa: CASSQEPSTGSWVNEQFF
d_gene: -; v_gene: TRBV4-1; abundance: -; len: 19; j_gene: TRBJ1-4; CDR3nt: TGCGCCAGCAGCCAAGATATAGGACCGAGAAAGAGGGCTAATGAAAAACTGTTTTTT; CDR3aa: CASSQDIGPRKRANEKLFF
d_gene: TRBD1; v_gene: TRBV6-4; abundance: many; len: 16; j_gene: TRBJ2-2; CDR3nt: TGTGCCAGCAGTGACTCGGGGACAGGGAGGACCGGGGAGCTGTTTTTT; CDR3aa: CASSDSGTGRTGELFF
d_gene: TRBD1; v_gene: TRBV5-1; abundance: -; len: 15; j_gene: TRBJ1-2; CDR3nt: TGCGCCAGCAGCTTGGCTCTGGGACAGGGGGATGGCTACACCTTC; CDR3aa: CASSLALGQGDGYTF
d_gene: -; v_gene: TRBV27; abundance: -; len: 13; j_gene: TRBJ1-2; CDR3nt: TGTGCCAGCAGTTTACACGCAGGCTATGGCTACACCTTC; CDR3aa: CASSLHAGYGYTF
d_gene: TRBD2; v_gene: TRBV28; abundance: -; len: 15; j_gene: TRBJ2-1; CDR3nt: TGTGCCAGCAGTTTCGGGGGGTGGACCTACAATGAGCAGTTCTTC; CDR3aa: CASSFGGWTYNEQFF
d_gene: TRBD2; v_gene: TRBV7-3; abundance: once; len: 15; j_gene: TRBJ2-1; CDR3nt: TGTGCCAGCAGTCAAAGCGGGACCCCCTACAATGAGCAGTTCTTC; CDR3aa: CASSQSGTPYNEQFF
d_gene: -; v_gene: TRBV10-3; abundance: -; len: 14; j_gene: TRBJ1-6; CDR3nt: TGTGCCATCAGTCTGCAGGGGAATAATTCACCCCTCCACTTT; CDR3aa: CAISLQGNNSPLHF
d_gene: -; v_gene: TRBV12-3/TRBV12-4; abundance: -; len: 12; j_gene: TRBJ1-2; CDR3nt: TGTGCCAGCAGTTTGACGGGGGATGGCTACACCTTC; CDR3aa: CASSLTGDGYTF
d_gene: TRBD1; v_gene: TRBV30; abundance: -; len: 11; j_gene: TRBJ1-1; CDR3nt: TGTGCCTGGAGAGCAGGGGGGGAAGCTTTCTTT; CDR3aa: CAWRAGGEAFF
d_gene: TRBD1; v_gene: TRBV4-2; abundance: -; len: 15; j_gene: TRBJ1-4; CDR3nt: TGTGCCAGCAGCCCCCGGGGACAGGATAATGAAAAACTGTTTTTT; CDR3aa: CASSPRGQDNEKLFF
d_gene: TRBD1; v_gene: TRBV28; abundance: -; len: 17; j_gene: TRBJ1-1; CDR3nt: TGTGCCAGCAGCCCGGGACAGGGGCCTCCCGGTGTCACTGAAGCTTTCTTT; CDR3aa: CASSPGQGPPGVTEAFF
d_gene: TRBD2; v_gene: TRBV4-1; abundance: -; len: 14; j_gene: TRBJ2-7; CDR3nt: TGCGCCAGCAGCCAAGTACTAGCGGGAGTTGAGCAGTACTTC; CDR3aa: CASSQVLAGVEQYF
d_gene: -; v_gene: TRBV25-1; abundance: -; len: 12; j_gene: TRBJ2-7; CDR3nt: TGTGCCAGCAGTTCCGGTACCTACGAGCAGTACTTC; CDR3aa: CASSSGTYEQYF
d_gene: TRBD1; v_gene: TRBV27; abundance: -; len: 15; j_gene: TRBJ2-3; CDR3nt: TGTGCCAGCAGTTTTTCGACAGGGGGCACAGATACGCAGTATTTT; CDR3aa: CASSFSTGGTDTQYF
d_gene: TRBD2; v_gene: TRBV6-5; abundance: few; len: 14; j_gene: TRBJ2-1; CDR3nt: TGTGCCAGCTCCCTAGCGGGAGATTCCAATGAGCAGTTCTTC; CDR3aa: CASSLAGDSNEQFF
d_gene: -; v_gene: TRBV27; abundance: -; len: 18; j_gene: TRBJ2-1; CDR3nt: TGTGCCAGCAGTTTATCGACCCGAGGCGGGATGTCCTACAATGAGCAGTTCTTC; CDR3aa: CASSLSTRGGMSYNEQFF
d_gene: -; v_gene: TRBV7-7; abundance: -; len: 15; j_gene: TRBJ1-3; CDR3nt: TGTGCTAGCAGCTTAGATGGGGGGGCTGGAAACACCATATATTTT; CDR3aa: CASSLDGGAGNTIYF
d_gene: -; v_gene: TRBV6-2/TRBV6-3; abundance: few; len: 11; j_gene: TRBJ2-3; CDR3nt: TGTGCCAGCAGTTTTTCTGATACGCAGTATTTT; CDR3aa: CASSFSDTQYF
d_gene: TRBD2; v_gene: TRBV7-8; abundance: -; len: 16; j_gene: TRBJ2-3; CDR3nt: TGTGCCAGCAGACCCGGGACTAGCGGGCACACAGATACGCAGTATTTT; CDR3aa: CASRPGTSGHTDTQYF
d_gene: TRBD1; v_gene: TRBV11-1; abundance: -; len: 15; j_gene: TRBJ2-1; CDR3nt: TGTGCCAGCAGCTCGGGACAGGGCTCCTACAATGAGCAGTTCTTC; CDR3aa: CASSSGQGSYNEQFF
d_gene: TRBD2; v_gene: TRBV5-8; abundance: -; len: 15; j_gene: TRBJ2-7; CDR3nt: TGTGCCAGCAGCCGATCTAGCGGGAGAGGGAACGAGCAGTACTTC; CDR3aa: CASSRSSGRGNEQYF
d_gene: -; v_gene: TRBV3-1/TRBV3-2; abundance: -; len: 13; j_gene: TRBJ1-1; CDR3nt: TGTGCCAGCAGCCAAGGACAGGCTCTTGAAGCTTTCTTT; CDR3aa: CASSQGQALEAFF
d_gene: TRBD2; v_gene: TRBV14; abundance: -; len: 14; j_gene: TRBJ2-1; CDR3nt: TGTGCCAGCAGCCAAGAACTAGCGGGAGTTCCGCAGTTCTTC; CDR3aa: CASSQELAGVPQFF
d_gene: TRBD2; v_gene: TRBV10-3; abundance: -; len: 17; j_gene: TRBJ2-3; CDR3nt: TGTGCCATCAGTGGGACTAGCGGGAGGGCCGGGCCAGATACGCAGTATTTT; CDR3aa: CAISGTSGRAGPDTQYF
d_gene: TRBD1; v_gene: TRBV2; abundance: -; len: 15; j_gene: TRBJ2-7; CDR3nt: TGTGCCAGCAACCTTCAGGGGGCGGCGGGTCGCGAGCAGTACTTC; CDR3aa: CASNLQGAAGREQYF
d_gene: -; v_gene: TRBV7-2; abundance: -; len: 13; j_gene: TRBJ1-4; CDR3nt: TGTGCCAGCAGCTTAGGTTGGCGGGAAAAACTGTTTTTT; CDR3aa: CASSLGWREKLFF
d_gene: TRBD1; v_gene: TRBV6-6; abundance: -; len: 15; j_gene: TRBJ1-5; CDR3nt: TGTGCCAGCAGTCGACAGGGGGACGGTTTACAGCCCCAGCATTTT; CDR3aa: CASSRQGDGLQPQHF
d_gene: -; v_gene: TRBV2; abundance: -; len: 14; j_gene: TRBJ1-4; CDR3nt: TGTGCCAGCAGTGAAACGGGGTTCAATGAAAAACTGTTTTTT; CDR3aa: CASSETGFNEKLFF
d_gene: TRBD1; v_gene: TRBV19; abundance: -; len: 14; j_gene: TRBJ1-4; CDR3nt: TGTGCCAGTAAACAGGGGCCGGCTAATGAAAAACTGTTTTTT; CDR3aa: CASKQGPANEKLFF
d_gene: -; v_gene: TRBV18; abundance: -; len: 16; j_gene: TRBJ2-2; CDR3nt: TGTGCCAGCTCCGGACGTGGGAGAGCGGACACCGGGGAGCTGTTTTTT; CDR3aa: CASSGRGRADTGELFF
d_gene: -; v_gene: TRBV7-3; abundance: -; len: 15; j_gene: TRBJ2-3; CDR3nt: TGTGCCAGCAGCTTAGGCCTCCCAAGCACAGATACGCAGTATTTT; CDR3aa: CASSLGLPSTDTQYF
d_gene: -; v_gene: TRBV4-2; abundance: -; len: 13; j_gene: TRBJ2-5; CDR3nt: TGTGCCAGCAGCCAAGACGTGCAAGAGACCCAGTACTTC; CDR3aa: CASSQDVQETQYF
d_gene: TRBD2; v_gene: TRBV7-2; abundance: -; len: 15; j_gene: TRBJ2-3; CDR3nt: TGTGCCAGCAGCCCTGGGGGACTAGACACAGATACGCAGTATTTT; CDR3aa: CASSPGGLDTDTQYF
d_gene: -; v_gene: TRBV9; abundance: -; len: 16; j_gene: TRBJ2-1; CDR3nt: TGTGCCAGCAGCGTAGGGTCCGGACAGTATTACAATGAGCAGTTCTTC; CDR3aa: CASSVGSGQYYNEQFF
d_gene: TRBD2; v_gene: TRBV28; abundance: -; len: 17; j_gene: TRBJ2-7; CDR3nt: TGTGCCACAGAGTCCCTAGCGGGACGGATTAGCTCCTACGAGCAGTACTTC; CDR3aa: CATESLAGRISSYEQYF
d_gene: -; v_gene: TRBV5-1; abundance: once; len: 13; j_gene: TRBJ2-7; CDR3nt: TGCGCCAGCAGCCCTCTCCTCGCCTACGAGCAGTACTTC; CDR3aa: CASSPLLAYEQYF
d_gene: -; v_gene: TRBV25-1; abundance: -; len: 12; j_gene: TRBJ1-4; CDR3nt: TGTGCCAGCAGAGTCGAAGAGGGAAAACTGTTTTTT; CDR3aa: CASRVEEGKLFF
d_gene: TRBD1; v_gene: TRBV7-2; abundance: -; len: 15; j_gene: TRBJ1-4; CDR3nt: TGTGCCAGCAGCTCGAACAGGGGCGCAAATGAAAAACTGTTTTTT; CDR3aa: CASSSNRGANEKLFF
d_gene: -; v_gene: TRBV7-9; abundance: -; len: 13; j_gene: TRBJ1-1; CDR3nt: TGTGCCAGCAGCTTAGGGCAGTCCGCTGAAGCTTTCTTT; CDR3aa: CASSLGQSAEAFF
d_gene: TRBD2; v_gene: TRBV28; abundance: -; len: 16; j_gene: TRBJ2-1; CDR3nt: TGTGCCAGCAGTGTTTCTAGCGGAACCTCCTACAATGAGCAGTTCTTC; CDR3aa: CASSVSSGTSYNEQFF
d_gene: -; v_gene: TRBV7-3; abundance: -; len: 15; j_gene: TRBJ2-3; CDR3nt: TGTGCCAGCAGCCGCGGACTTCCTAACACAGATACGCAGTATTTT; CDR3aa: CASSRGLPNTDTQYF
d_gene: -; v_gene: TRBV20-1; abundance: -; len: 11; j_gene: TRBJ2-5; CDR3nt: TGCAGTGCTAGCGGCGTTCGGGGTCAGTACTTC; CDR3aa: CSASGVRGQYF
d_gene: -; v_gene: TRBV6-2/TRBV6-3; abundance: -; len: 14; j_gene: TRBJ2-1; CDR3nt: TGTGCCAGCAGTTACTCAAGACTCTACAATGAGCAGTTCTTC; CDR3aa: CASSYSRLYNEQFF
d_gene: -; v_gene: TRBV27; abundance: once; len: 13; j_gene: TRBJ1-1; CDR3nt: TGTGCCAGCAGCCAACCGGGACAACGAGAAGCTTTCTTT; CDR3aa: CASSQPGQREAFF
d_gene: -; v_gene: TRBV4-1; abundance: -; len: 15; j_gene: TRBJ2-7; CDR3nt: TGCGCCAGCAGCTTGATGACGACAGGACTCTACGAGCAGTACTTC; CDR3aa: CASSLMTTGLYEQYF
d_gene: -; v_gene: TRBV4-3; abundance: once; len: 14; j_gene: TRBJ2-7; CDR3nt: TGCGCCAGCAGCCAAGGGACAAACGCCCACGAGCAGTACTTC; CDR3aa: CASSQGTNAHEQYF
d_gene: -; v_gene: TRBV19; abundance: -; len: 16; j_gene: TRBJ1-5; CDR3nt: TGTGCCAGTAGACCCCCCGGGTCAGGGGAGTATCAGCCCCAGCATTTT; CDR3aa: CASRPPGSGEYQPQHF
d_gene: -; v_gene: TRBV18; abundance: few; len: 15; j_gene: TRBJ1-2; CDR3nt: TGTGCCAGCTCACCAGGACGAGGAGAGGGCTATGGCTACACCTTC; CDR3aa: CASSPGRGEGYGYTF
d_gene: -; v_gene: TRBV7-2; abundance: once; len: 19; j_gene: TRBJ1-5; CDR3nt: TGTGCCAGCAGCTTTGAACCTCGAGGGTGGAGGGTGAGCAATCAGCCCCAGCATTTT; CDR3aa: CASSFEPRGWRVSNQPQHF
d_gene: -; v_gene: TRBV18; abundance: -; len: 18; j_gene: TRBJ1-4; CDR3nt: TGTGCCAGCTCACCACCGAGCTCAGGGAAAGGAACTAATGAAAAACTGTTTTTT; CDR3aa: CASSPPSSGKGTNEKLFF